These 20 T cell receptor beta chains came from one sample sequenced in a study of cytomegalovirus exposure and HLA in healthy donors. The study ran its PCR with 60 Vbeta and 13 Jbeta primers. Sequencing used immunoSEQ multiplex PCR; TCRdb keeps in-frame clones, though not all of them. The sample includes under 200,000 clones, around 77% of them seen just once. The sequenced sample was PBMCs. The receptors stem from a man in his sixties in good health and CMV-seronegative.

The chain uses TRBV30 and TRBJ1-5; TRBD1 might be the D (6 bases). This CDR3 spans 14 amino acids. CDR1 is GTSNPN and CDR2 is SVGIG in the germline V gene (reference sequence). The ends were cut back, 2 bases at V and 6 bases at J, with 14 bases in the middle. This CDR3 is CAWSIRTGSQPQHF. CDR3 bases: TGTGCCTGGAGTATACGTACAGGGAGTCAGCCCCAGCATTTT.

The V and J genes are TRBV28 and TRBJ1-5; 9 nucleotides agree with TRBD1. The CDR3 runs to 14 residues. J was trimmed by 4 bases and V by 5 bases; bases with no gene match: 3. The germline V gene has CDR1 MDHEN and CDR2 SYDVKM. CDR3 region: CASSTGGINQPQHF. The DNA for the CDR3 is TGTGCCAGCAGTACAGGGGGCATTAATCAGCCCCAGCATTTT. Together with reference TRBV28 and TRBJ1-5, the CDR3 gives the full variable domain: DVKVTQSSRYLVKRTGEKVFLECVQDMDHENMFWYRQDPGLGLRLIYFSYDVKMKEKGDIPEGYSVSREKKERFSLILESASTNQTSMYLCASSTGGINQPQHFGDGTRLSIL.

V and J are TRBV6-6 and TRBJ1-5, with D perhaps matching TRBD1 (5 bases). Deletions cut 8 bases from V and 0 bases from J, with 17 bases between. The germline V gene has CDR1 MNHNY and CDR2 SVGAGI (reference sequence). The CDR3 consists of 16 residues. CDR3 coding DNA: TGTGCCAGCCGATTCCGTGGGGCAGCTAGCAATCAGCCCCAGCATTTT. The encoded protein is CASRFRGAASNQPQHF.

The chain carries TRBV6-1 and TRBJ2-7; 8 bases line up with TRBD2. The V gene's germline CDR1 is MNHNS and CDR2 SASEGT. V dropped 7 bases and J dropped 6; count of bases not matched to a gene: 14. The CDR3 has 15 amino acids. The CDR3 protein is CASTPGGDLGAEQYF. CDR3 DNA sequence: TGTGCCAGCACCCCGGGGGGGGACCTGGGAGCCGAGCAGTACTTC.

This sequence joins TRBV9 and TRBJ2-3, with D maybe TRBD1 (5 bases). CDR3 length: 15 amino acids. Trimming removed 4 bases at V and 0 bases at J, with 12 bases between. Germline values: CDR1 SGDLS, CDR2 YYNGEE. The CDR3 nucleotides read TGTGCCAGCAGCTCCAGGACATTGAGCACAGATACGCAGTATTTT. It encodes CASSSRTLSTDTQYF.

J is TRBJ1-5 and V is TRBV7-6, with D possibly being TRBD1 (6 bases). The CDR3 runs 16 residues. Trimming shortened V by 0 bases and J by 2 bases, and 11 bases separated the two germline ends. Germline CDR1 SGHVS, CDR2 FNYEAQ. The CDR3 region has the DNA TGTGCCAGCAGCTTAGCGCCCAGGGGTCGCAATCAGCCCCAGCATTTT. It yields the protein CASSLAPRGRNQPQHF.

This clone came up a few times. A read error may account for a junction end that differs from germline. V usage is TRBV10-3 and J usage is TRBJ2-5; a possible D gene is TRBD1 (5 bases). CDR3 length: 13 amino acids. Germline V gene sequence: CDR1 ENHRY, CDR2 SYGVKD. Here the CDR3 DNA reads TGTGCCATCAAGGGGCCAGCCCAAGGGACCCAGTACTTC. Its translation: CAIKGPAQGTQYF.

DNA of the CDR3: TGTGCCAGCAGCTCGCCGGGACAGAGACAAGAGACCCAGTACTTC. It translates to CASSSPGQRQETQYF. The chain couples TRBV5-4 to TRBJ2-5, with TRBD1 identical over 7 bases. Germline CDR1 reads SGHNT; CDR2 reads YYREEE (reference sequence). CDR3 length: 15 residues. With 3 bases clipped from V and 2 bases from J, the junction kept 7 bases outside the gene matches.

The rearrangement joins TRBV7-2 to TRBJ2-7; D is perhaps TRBD2 (6 bases). The CDR3 has 14 amino acids. The V gene lost 2 bases and the J gene lost 6 bases, with 14 bases spanning the gap. Germline V lookup: CDR1 SGHTA, CDR2 FQGNSA. CDR3 sequence (DNA): TGTGCCAGCAGCTTACGCGGGAAGACGGGCGAGCAGTACTTC. Translating it yields CASSLRGKTGEQYF.

The J gene is TRBJ2-7, the V gene TRBV13, with 7 bases that match TRBD1. Germline trimming cut 4 bases from V and 2 bases from J; bases unmatched to any gene: 11. CDR3 size: 16 residues. Looked up from germline, CDR1 is PRHDT and CDR2 is FYEKMQ (reference sequence). This CDR3 reads CASSSNNRGPPYEQYF. The CDR3 DNA follows: TGTGCCAGCAGCTCCAACAACAGGGGACCCCCCTACGAGCAGTACTTC.

The chain carries TRBV6-4 and TRBJ1-2; 8 bases align to TRBD1. Losses at the gene ends were 6 bases for V and 8 bases for J; bases not matched to a gene: 8. The CDR3 spans 13 residues. The V gene's germline CDR1 is MRHNA and CDR2 SNTAGT. The DNA of the CDR3 is TGTGCCAGCAGACAGGACAGGGACGAGGGCTACACCTTC. It codes for CASRQDRDEGYTF.

The chain carries TRBV7-9 and TRBJ1-1; TRBD1 agrees at 8 bases. This CDR3 comprises 15 residues. Germline V gives CDR1 SEHNR, CDR2 FQNEAQ (reference sequence). After removal of 3 bases from V and 5 bases from J, the junction contained 8 bases not matched to a gene. In DNA form, the CDR3 reads TGTGCCAGCAGCTTCAACAGGGGGGGGAGGACTGAAGCTTTCTTT. Translated: CASSFNRGGRTEAFF.

The chain carries TRBV5-4 and TRBJ2-2; a weak D match, TRBD2 (5 bases). Per the germline V gene, CDR1 is SGHNT and CDR2 is YYREEE (reference sequence). V was pared by 1 base and J by 1 base, with 11 bases between. The CDR3 totals 16 residues. Here the CDR3 reads CASSLRLAWNTGELFF. In nucleotides, the CDR3 is TGTGCCAGCAGCTTGAGGCTAGCTTGGAACACCGGGGAGCTGTTTTTT.

The chain joins TRBV19 to TRBJ1-2; the match to TRBD1 covers 7 bases. J lost 6 bases, V lost 4 bases, and 2 bases had no gene match. Germline V CDR1 and CDR2: LNHDA, SQIVND (reference sequence). There are 12 residues in the CDR3. This CDR3 is CASSTDRDGYTF. The CDR3, as DNA: TGTGCCAGTAGTACAGACAGGGATGGCTACACCTTC.

The V gene is TRBV5-5, the J gene TRBJ2-7, with no clear D. The CDR3 extends over 13 amino acids. Germline V CDR1 and CDR2: SGHKS, YYEKEE (reference sequence). V was clipped by 3 bases and J by 0 bases, with 7 bases between them. The CDR3 DNA reads TGTGCCAGCAGCTCCCAAAACTCCTACGAGCAGTACTTC. This translates into CASSSQNSYEQYF.

This clone came up a few times. The chain couples TRBV30 to TRBJ1-1, with D unclear. The CDR3 is 13 residues long. Germline V gene sequence: CDR1 GTSNPN, CDR2 SVGIG (reference sequence). V dropped 0 bases and J dropped 1 base, with 6 bases sitting between them. CDR3 nucleotides: TGTGCCTGGAGTGTACAGTGGAACACTGAAGCTTTCTTT. Its translation is CAWSVQWNTEAFF.

V gene TRBV7-8 combines with J gene TRBJ2-7, with 9 bases identical to TRBD2. Germline V gene lookup returns CDR1 SGHVS and CDR2 FQNEAQ. Trimming cost V 5 bases and J 7 bases; bases outside gene matches: 12. The CDR3 is made up of 15 amino acids. The CDR3 here is CASSPIAGGPREQYF. CDR3 DNA sequence: TGTGCCAGCAGCCCCATTGCGGGGGGGCCGAGGGAGCAGTACTTC.

The V and J genes are TRBV30 and TRBJ2-7; TRBD2 might be the D (5 bases). The germline V gene has CDR1 GTSNPN and CDR2 SVGIG (reference sequence). The length of the CDR3 is 14 residues. Between the trimmed V and J ends, which lost 4 bases and 3 bases, there was a span of 16 bases. The CDR3 spells CAWIRPGMGYEQYF. In DNA form, the CDR3 reads TGTGCCTGGATTCGGCCGGGGATGGGCTACGAGCAGTACTTC.

V gene TRBV5-8 combines with J gene TRBJ1-5, with D unclear. The CDR3 runs 14 residues. V lost 0 bases and J lost 9, with 13 bases in between. Germline CDR1 is SGHTS and CDR2 is YDEGEE. CDR3 nucleotide sequence: TGTGCCAGCAGCTTGGTTGCCAGAAAAAGGCCCCAGCATTTT. This translates into CASSLVARKRPQHF.

This clone was seen a few times. The chain recombines TRBV4-3 with TRBJ2-7; 10 nucleotides agree with TRBD2. V trimming: 4 bases; J trimming: 8 bases; junction bases outside the gene matches: 5. The germline gives CDR1 LGHNA, CDR2 YSLEER. This CDR3 region has 13 residues. The CDR3 DNA sequence: TGCGCCAGCAGCCTCGGGACTAGCGAGAAGCAGTACTTC. The encoded protein is CASSLGTSEKQYF.